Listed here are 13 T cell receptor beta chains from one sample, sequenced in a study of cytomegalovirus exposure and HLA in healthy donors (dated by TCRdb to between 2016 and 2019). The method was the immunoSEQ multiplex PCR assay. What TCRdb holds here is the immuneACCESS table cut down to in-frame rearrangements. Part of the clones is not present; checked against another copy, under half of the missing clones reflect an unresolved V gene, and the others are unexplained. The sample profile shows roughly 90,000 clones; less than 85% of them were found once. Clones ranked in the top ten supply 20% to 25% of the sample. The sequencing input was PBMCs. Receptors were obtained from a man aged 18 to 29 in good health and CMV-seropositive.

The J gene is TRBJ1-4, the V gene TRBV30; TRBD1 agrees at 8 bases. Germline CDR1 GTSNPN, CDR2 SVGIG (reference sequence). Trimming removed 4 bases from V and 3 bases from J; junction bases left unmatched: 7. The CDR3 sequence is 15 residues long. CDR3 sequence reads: CAWTPTGGANEKLFF. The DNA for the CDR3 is TGTGCCTGGACACCCACAGGGGGGGCTAATGAAAAACTGTTTTTT.

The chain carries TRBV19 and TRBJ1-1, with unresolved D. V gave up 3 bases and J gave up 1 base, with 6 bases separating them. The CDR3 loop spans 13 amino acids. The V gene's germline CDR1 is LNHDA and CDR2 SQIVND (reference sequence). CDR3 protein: CASSMYRNTEAFF. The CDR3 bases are TGTGCCAGTAGTATGTACAGGAACACTGAAGCTTTCTTT. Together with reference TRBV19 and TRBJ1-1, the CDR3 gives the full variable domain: DGGITQSPKYLFRKEGQNVTLSCEQNLNHDAMYWYRQDPGQGLRLIYYSQIVNDFQKGDIAEGYSVSREKKESFPLTVTSAQKNPTAFYLCASSMYRNTEAFFGQGTRLTVV.

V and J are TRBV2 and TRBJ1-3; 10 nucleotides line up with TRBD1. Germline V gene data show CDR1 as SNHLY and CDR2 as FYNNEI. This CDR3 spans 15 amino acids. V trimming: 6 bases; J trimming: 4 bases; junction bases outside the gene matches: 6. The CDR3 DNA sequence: TGTGCCAGCAGGATGGACAGGGGGGACGGAAACACCATATATTTT. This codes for CASRMDRGDGNTIYF.

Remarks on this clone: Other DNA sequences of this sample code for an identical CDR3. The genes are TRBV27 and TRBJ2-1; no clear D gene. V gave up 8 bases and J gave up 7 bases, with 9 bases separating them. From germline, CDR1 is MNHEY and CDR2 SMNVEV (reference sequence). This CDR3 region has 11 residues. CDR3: CASRQGNEQFF. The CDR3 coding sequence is TGTGCCAGCCGACAAGGAAATGAGCAGTTCTTC.

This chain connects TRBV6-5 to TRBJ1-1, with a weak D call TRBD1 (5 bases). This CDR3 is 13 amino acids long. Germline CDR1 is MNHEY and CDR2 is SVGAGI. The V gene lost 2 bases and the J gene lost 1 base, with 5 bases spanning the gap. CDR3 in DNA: TGTGCCAGCAGTTACGGACAGAACACTGAAGCTTTCTTT. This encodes CASSYGQNTEAFF.

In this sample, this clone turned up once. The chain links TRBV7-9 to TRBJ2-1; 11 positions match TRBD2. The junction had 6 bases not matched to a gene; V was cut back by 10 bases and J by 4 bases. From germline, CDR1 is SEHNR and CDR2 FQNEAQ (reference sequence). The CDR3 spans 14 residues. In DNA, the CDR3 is TGTGCCACTATAGCGGGAGGGCCTTACAATGAGCAGTTCTTC. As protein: CATIAGGPYNEQFF.

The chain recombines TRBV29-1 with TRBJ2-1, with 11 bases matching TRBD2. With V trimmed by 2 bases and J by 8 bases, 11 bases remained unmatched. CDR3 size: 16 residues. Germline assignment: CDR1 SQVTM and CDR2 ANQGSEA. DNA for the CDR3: TGCAGCGTTGAATCTCCCCGGCTAGCGGGAGGCCATGAGCAGTTCTTC. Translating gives CSVESPRLAGGHEQFF.

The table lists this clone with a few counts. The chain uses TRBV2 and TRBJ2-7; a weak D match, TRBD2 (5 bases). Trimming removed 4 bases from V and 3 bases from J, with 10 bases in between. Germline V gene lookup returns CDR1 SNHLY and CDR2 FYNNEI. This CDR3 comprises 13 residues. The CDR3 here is CASSVEVFYEQYF. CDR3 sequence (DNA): TGTGCCAGCAGTGTGGAGGTGTTCTACGAGCAGTACTTC.

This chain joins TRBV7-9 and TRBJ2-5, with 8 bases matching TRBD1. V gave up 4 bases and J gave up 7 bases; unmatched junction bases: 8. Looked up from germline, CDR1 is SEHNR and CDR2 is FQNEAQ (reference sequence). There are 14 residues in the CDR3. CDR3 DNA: TGTGCCAGCAGCTCTTTGGACAGGGTCGGGACCCAGTACTTC. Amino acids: CASSSLDRVGTQYF.

CDR3 nucleotide sequence: TGTGCCAGCAGAAAAGCGGGAGAGTCTGGAGAGACCCAGTACTTC. Translating it yields CASRKAGESGETQYF. This chain joins TRBV6-5 and TRBJ2-5; 8 bases match TRBD2. Germline V gene lookup returns CDR1 MNHEY and CDR2 SVGAGI. The CDR3 is 15 residues long. V lost 6 bases to trimming and J lost 4 bases; unmatched junction nucleotides: 10.

The CDR3, as DNA: TGTGCCACCAGCGAGGGTACAGATACGCAGTATTTT. This codes for CATSEGTDTQYF. The rearrangement uses TRBV15 and TRBJ2-3; D is perhaps TRBD2 (5 bases). Germline V gives CDR1 LNHNV, CDR2 YYDKDF (reference sequence). Trimming took 5 bases from V and 3 from J, leaving 6 bases between them. CDR3 length equals 12 residues.

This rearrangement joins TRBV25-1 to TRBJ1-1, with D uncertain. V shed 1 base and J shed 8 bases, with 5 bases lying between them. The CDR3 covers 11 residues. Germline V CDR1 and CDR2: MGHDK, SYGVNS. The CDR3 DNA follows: TGTGCCAGCAGTGAATTCGGGGAAGCTTTCTTT. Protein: CASSEFGEAFF.

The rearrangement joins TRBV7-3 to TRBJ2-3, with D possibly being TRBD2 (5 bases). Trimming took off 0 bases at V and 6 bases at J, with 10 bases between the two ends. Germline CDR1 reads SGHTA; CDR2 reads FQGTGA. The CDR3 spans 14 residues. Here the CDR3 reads CASSLTGRDDTQYF. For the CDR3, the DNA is TGTGCCAGCAGCTTAACCGGTCGGGATGATACGCAGTATTTT.